These 21 T cell receptor beta chains share one sample of origin, sequenced in a study of shared T cell receptors in the human thymus. Clones were sequenced by immunoSEQ multiplex PCR, and TCRdb holds only the in-frame ones, with some missing. The sample includes under 700,000 clones, more than 75% seen only once; the top ten take more than 0.01%. This sample also appeared in a second study, on human thymus T cells.

The sequencing sample was made of thymocytes. The receptors stem from a boy under two years old with a congenital heart defect.

This sequence joins TRBV7-2 and TRBJ2-7; 9 bases agree with TRBD1. V gave up 5 bases and J gave up 3 bases; unmatched junction bases: 5. Germline V CDR1 and CDR2: SGHTA, FQGNSA. The CDR3 length is 14 residues. The DNA for the CDR3 is TGTGCCAGCAGCACGGGACAGGGATACTACGAGCAGTACTTC. This translates into CASSTGQGYYEQYF. Full variable domain (missing parts from reference TRBV7-2 and TRBJ2-7): GAGVSQSPSNKVTEKGKDVELRCDPISGHTALYWYRQSLGQGLEFLIYFQGNSAPDKSGLPSDRFSAERTGGSVSTLTIQRTQQEDSAVYLCASSTGQGYYEQYFGPGTRLTVT.

The rearrangement uses TRBV30 and TRBJ2-1; 9 bases are a match to TRBD2. V lost 3 bases to trimming and J lost 8 bases; unmatched junction nucleotides: 11. In germline, CDR1 is GTSNPN, CDR2 SVGIG (reference sequence). The CDR3 runs 15 residues. The CDR3 sequence: CAWRALAGMYYEQFF. CDR3 DNA sequence: TGTGCCTGGAGAGCCCTAGCGGGAATGTACTATGAGCAGTTCTTC.

V and J are TRBV30 and TRBJ1-1; 7 bases fit TRBD1. The germline V gene has CDR1 GTSNPN and CDR2 SVGIG (reference sequence). The J segment lost 0 bases and the V segment lost 1 base, leaving 14 bases of the junction unmatched. The CDR3 spans 18 residues. As DNA, the CDR3 is TGTGCCTGGAGTGCCCCTCGGGGACAGCTAATTATGAACACTGAAGCTTTCTTT. The encoded protein is CAWSAPRGQLIMNTEAFF.

The CDR3 nucleotides are TGTGCCAGCAGCCCCCTTGGCTGCGGGATATGGGGGGGCGAAGAGACCCAGTACTTC. Its protein is CASSPLGCGIWGGEETQYF. The chain joins TRBV27 to TRBJ2-5; D possibly corresponds to TRBD2 (7 bases). CDR3 size: 19 residues. Germline CDR1 MNHEY, CDR2 SMNVEV (reference sequence). Trimming removed 6 bases at V and 3 bases at J, with 29 bases between.

The chain links TRBV6-4 to TRBJ2-5; 13 bases match TRBD2. The germline V gene has CDR1 MRHNA and CDR2 SNTAGT. CDR3 length: 15 amino acids. After removal of 11 bases from V and 4 bases from J, the junction contained 10 bases not matched to a gene. CDR3 in DNA: TGTGCCGTCCGGACTAGCGGGAGTTTCGGAGAGACCCAGTACTTC. It is translated as CAVRTSGSFGETQYF.

This rearrangement joins TRBV9 to TRBJ2-1; 12 nucleotides agree with TRBD2. The CDR3 length is 17 residues. The V and J ends lost 4 bases and 0 bases, in that order; junction bases with no gene match: 5. CDR1 SGDLS and CDR2 YYNGEE come from the germline V gene. The CDR3 region has the DNA TGTGCCAGCAGCCCCCGACTAGCGGGAGTCTCCTACAATGAGCAGTTCTTC. It codes for CASSPRLAGVSYNEQFF. The complete variable domain, with remaining parts taken from reference TRBV9 and TRBJ2-1, reads DSGVTQTPKHLITATGQRVTLRCSPRSGDLSVYWYQQSLDQGLQFLIQYYNGEERAKGNILERFSAQQFPDLHSELNLSSLELGDSALYFCASSPRLAGVSYNEQFFGPGTRLTVL.

This chain joins TRBV6-5 and TRBJ2-7; D is perhaps TRBD2 (7 bases). The CDR3 is 13 residues long. The germline V gene has CDR1 MNHEY and CDR2 SVGAGI. Trimming removed 5 bases from V and 6 bases from J, with 14 bases in between. The CDR3 reads CASSERGAGEQYF. The CDR3 DNA reads TGTGCCAGCAGTGAACGGGGGGCGGGCGAGCAGTACTTC.

The chain joins TRBV6-1 to TRBJ2-5; 7 bases fit TRBD1. Germline V gene lookup returns CDR1 MNHNS and CDR2 SASEGT. There are 15 residues in the CDR3. V dropped 7 bases and J dropped 4; count of bases not matched to a gene: 12. CDR3 DNA sequence: TGTGCCAGCACCCTAACACCACAGGGGTCAGAGACCCAGTACTTC. As protein: CASTLTPQGSETQYF.

The CDR3 is CASSQNQGDRGRWGNQPQHF. As DNA, the CDR3 is TGTGCCAGCAGTCAAAACCAGGGGGACAGGGGGCGCTGGGGCAATCAGCCCCAGCATTTT. The V call is TRBV28, the J call TRBJ1-5; 12 bases are a match to TRBD1. Trimming removed 5 bases from V and 2 bases from J; junction bases left unmatched: 16. The V gene's germline CDR1 is MDHEN and CDR2 SYDVKM. The CDR3 consists of 20 residues. The whole variable domain, remainder taken from reference TRBV28 and TRBJ1-5, is DVKVTQSSRYLVKRTGEKVFLECVQDMDHENMFWYRQDPGLGLRLIYFSYDVKMKEKGDIPEGYSVSREKKERFSLILESASTNQTSMYLCASSQNQGDRGRWGNQPQHFGDGTRLSIL.

The chain joins TRBV6-1 to TRBJ2-3, with a possible D match to TRBD2 (5 bases). This CDR3 has 15 residues. The germline V gene encodes CDR1 MNHNS and CDR2 SASEGT. V lost 5 bases and J 0 bases, leaving 12 bases between the germline ends. The CDR3 coding sequence is TGTGCCAGCAGTCTGAGGGCGGTCAGCACAGATACGCAGTATTTT. It translates to CASSLRAVSTDTQYF.

This clone was detected once. V usage is TRBV2 and J usage is TRBJ1-3; D is possibly TRBD1 (5 bases). Trimming left V 1 base short and J 0 bases short, with 7 bases between. This CDR3 has 15 residues. The germline V gene encodes CDR1 SNHLY and CDR2 FYNNEI. CDR3 in DNA: TGTGCCAGCAGTGAAGGACAGACCTCTGGAAACACCATATATTTT. Translation gives CASSEGQTSGNTIYF.

This clone was seen only once. V gene TRBV27 combines with J gene TRBJ1-2; D might be TRBD1 (6 bases). CDR3 length: 19 amino acids. Germline lookup yields CDR1 MNHEY and CDR2 SMNVEV (reference sequence). V lost 3 bases and J lost 1, with 24 bases in between. CDR3 sequence: CASSFVSRGHPIVNYGYTF. Here the CDR3 DNA reads TGTGCCAGCAGTTTTGTGTCCAGGGGCCACCCTATAGTTAACTATGGCTACACCTTC.

In this sample, this clone turned up a few times. The rearrangement joins TRBV11-2 to TRBJ2-7; D is ambiguous. The length of the CDR3 is 15 residues. CDR1 SGHAT and CDR2 FQNNGV come from the germline V gene. The V end lost 4 bases, the J end lost 3 bases, and 16 bases lay between the germline ends. DNA for the CDR3: TGTGCCAGCAGCTCCGGCCGGTTACAGTTCTACGAGCAGTACTTC. It translates to CASSSGRLQFYEQYF.

The J gene is TRBJ2-3, the V gene TRBV5-1; TRBD1 matches at 10 bases. The CDR3 is 16 residues long. Trimming at V came to 0 bases and at J to 4 bases, leaving 5 bases not matched to a gene. From germline, CDR1 is SGHRS and CDR2 YFSETQ. The CDR3 is CASSLARTGGSDTQYF. The CDR3 nucleotides read TGCGCCAGCAGCTTGGCCCGGACAGGGGGATCAGATACGCAGTATTTT.

The rearrangement joins TRBV19 to TRBJ2-1; TRBD1 agrees at 7 bases. The CDR3 extends over 14 amino acids. The V gene's germline CDR1 is LNHDA and CDR2 SQIVND (reference sequence). V lost 6 bases, J lost 6 bases, and 8 bases stayed unmatched. CDR3 region: CASSRDSGANEQFF. The DNA for the CDR3 is TGTGCCAGTAGCCGGGACAGTGGGGCCAATGAGCAGTTCTTC.

This chain links TRBV9 with TRBJ2-5; 8 bases map to TRBD2. This CDR3 has 15 residues. Trimming took 6 bases from V and 1 from J; bases not matched to a gene: 8. Germline lookup yields CDR1 SGDLS and CDR2 YYNGEE. The CDR3 sequence: CASTGGSGTQETQYF. CDR3 coding DNA: TGTGCCAGCACCGGCGGTAGCGGGACCCAAGAGACCCAGTACTTC.

The genes are TRBV2 and TRBJ2-3; TRBD2 aligns across 9 bases. CDR1 is SNHLY and CDR2 is FYNNEI in the germline V gene. The CDR3 is 15 amino acids. V lost 6 bases, J lost 0 bases, and 4 bases stayed unmatched. CDR3 nucleotides: TGTGCCAGCAGGTCGACTAGCGGAAGCACAGATACGCAGTATTTT. Protein product: CASRSTSGSTDTQYF.

The chain has TRBV7-2 and TRBJ2-7; TRBD1 matches at 10 bases. The germline gives CDR1 SGHTA, CDR2 FQGNSA. The ends lost 1 base at V and 3 bases at J; junction bases unmatched: 6. The length of the CDR3 is 16 residues. This chain's CDR3 is CASSLDRTGGSYEQYF. CDR3 bases: TGTGCCAGCAGCTTAGACAGGACAGGGGGTAGCTACGAGCAGTACTTC.

The table lists this clone with a count of one. This chain connects TRBV7-9 to TRBJ2-7; 10 bases match TRBD2. V shed 6 bases, J shed 0 bases, and the junction held 5 bases outside the gene matches. This CDR3 has 15 amino acids. Germline loops: CDR1 SEHNR, CDR2 FQNEAQ (reference sequence). This chain's CDR3 is CASREPSGGSYEQYF. Written as DNA, the CDR3 is TGTGCCAGCAGAGAGCCTAGCGGGGGCTCCTACGAGCAGTACTTC.

The rearrangement links TRBV5-1 to TRBJ2-3; D unclear. V lost 4 bases and J lost 3, with 6 bases in between. Germline CDR1 is SGHRS and CDR2 is YFSETQ. The CDR3 has 12 residues. The CDR3 nucleotides are TGCGCCAGCAGCCCGCGAACAGATACGCAGTATTTT. Amino acid sequence: CASSPRTDTQYF.

This rearrangement joins TRBV6-1 to TRBJ2-3; the D gene is possibly TRBD1 (5 bases). V was pared by 2 bases and J by 0 bases, with 15 bases between. The CDR3 has 17 amino acids. Germline V lookup: CDR1 MNHNS, CDR2 SASEGT. The CDR3 loop reads CASSEKRTSSSTDTQYF. In DNA, the CDR3 is TGTGCCAGCAGTGAAAAGAGGACATCGTCTAGCACAGATACGCAGTATTTT.